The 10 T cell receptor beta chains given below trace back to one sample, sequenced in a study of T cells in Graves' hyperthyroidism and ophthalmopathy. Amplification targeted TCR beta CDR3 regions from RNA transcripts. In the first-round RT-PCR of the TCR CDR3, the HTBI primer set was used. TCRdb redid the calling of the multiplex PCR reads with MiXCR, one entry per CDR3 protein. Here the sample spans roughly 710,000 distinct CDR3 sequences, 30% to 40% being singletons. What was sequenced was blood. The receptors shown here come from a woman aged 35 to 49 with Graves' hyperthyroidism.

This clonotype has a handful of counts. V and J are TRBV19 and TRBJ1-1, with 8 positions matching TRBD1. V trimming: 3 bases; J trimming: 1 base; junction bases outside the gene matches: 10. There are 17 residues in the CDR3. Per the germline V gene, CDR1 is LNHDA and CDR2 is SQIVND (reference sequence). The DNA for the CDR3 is TGTGCCAGTAGTATCGTTCGGGGGACAGGTTCGAACACTGAAGCTTTCTTT. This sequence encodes CASSIVRGTGSNTEAFF.

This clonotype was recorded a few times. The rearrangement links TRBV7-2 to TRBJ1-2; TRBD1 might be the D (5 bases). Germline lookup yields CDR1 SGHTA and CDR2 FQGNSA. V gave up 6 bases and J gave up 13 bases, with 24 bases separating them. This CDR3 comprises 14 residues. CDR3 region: CASRPDPFAGTCTF. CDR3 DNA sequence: TGTGCCAGCAGACCCGATCCGTTTGCAGGGACCTGCACCTTC.

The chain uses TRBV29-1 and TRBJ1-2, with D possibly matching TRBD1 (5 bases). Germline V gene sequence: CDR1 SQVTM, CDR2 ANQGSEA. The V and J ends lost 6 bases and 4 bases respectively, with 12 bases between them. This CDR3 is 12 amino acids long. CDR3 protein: CSVDRSSYGYTF. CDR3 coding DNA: TGCAGCGTAGACAGATCATCCTATGGCTACACCTTC.

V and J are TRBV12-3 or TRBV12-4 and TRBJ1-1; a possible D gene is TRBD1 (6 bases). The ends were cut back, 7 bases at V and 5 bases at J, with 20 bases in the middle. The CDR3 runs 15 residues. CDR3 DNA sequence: TGTGCCAGCACTCTTCAGTGGGGGGGGCGGACTGAAGCTTTCTTT. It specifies CASTLQWGGRTEAFF.

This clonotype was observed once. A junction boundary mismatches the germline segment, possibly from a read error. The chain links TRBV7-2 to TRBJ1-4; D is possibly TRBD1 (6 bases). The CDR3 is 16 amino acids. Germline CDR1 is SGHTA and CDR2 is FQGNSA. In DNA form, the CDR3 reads TGTGCCAGCAGCTTCTCCCCGGAGGGGACAAAGGAAAAACCGTTTTTT. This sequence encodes CASSFSPEGTKEKPFF.

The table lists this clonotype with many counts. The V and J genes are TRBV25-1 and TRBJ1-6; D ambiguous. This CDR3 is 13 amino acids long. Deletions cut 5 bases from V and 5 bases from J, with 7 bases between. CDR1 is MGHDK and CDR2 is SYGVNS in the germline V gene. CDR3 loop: CASSLGHNSPLHF. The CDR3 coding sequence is TGTGCCAGCAGTCTGGGTCATAATTCACCCCTCCACTTT.

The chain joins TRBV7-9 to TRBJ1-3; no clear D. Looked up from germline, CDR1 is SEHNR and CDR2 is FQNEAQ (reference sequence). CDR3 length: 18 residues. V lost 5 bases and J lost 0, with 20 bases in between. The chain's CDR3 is CASSGTAAGRLSGNTIYF. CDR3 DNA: TGTGCCAGCAGCGGTACCGCGGCGGGCAGACTCTCTGGAAACACCATATATTTT.

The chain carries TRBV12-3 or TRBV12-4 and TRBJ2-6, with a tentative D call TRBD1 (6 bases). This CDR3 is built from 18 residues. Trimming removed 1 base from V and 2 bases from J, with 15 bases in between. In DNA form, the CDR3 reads TGTGCCAGCAGTTTAGGTACCGCTTCAGGGGCTGGGGCCAACGTCCTGACTTTC. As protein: CASSLGTASGAGANVLTF.

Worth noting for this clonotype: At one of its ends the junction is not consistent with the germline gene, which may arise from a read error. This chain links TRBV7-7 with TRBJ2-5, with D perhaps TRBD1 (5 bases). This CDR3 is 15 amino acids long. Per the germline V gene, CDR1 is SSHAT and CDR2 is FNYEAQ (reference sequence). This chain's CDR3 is CASSLGAVAGETQYF. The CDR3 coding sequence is TGTGCTAGCAGCTTAGGGGCCGTCGCCGGCGAGACCCAGTACTTC. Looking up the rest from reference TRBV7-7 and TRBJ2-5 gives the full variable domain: GAGVSQSPRYKVTKRGQDVTLRCDPISSHATLYWYQQALGQGPEFLTYFNYEAQPDKSGLPSDRFSAERPEGSISTLTIQRTEQRDSAMYRCASSLGAVAGETQYFGPGTRLLVL.

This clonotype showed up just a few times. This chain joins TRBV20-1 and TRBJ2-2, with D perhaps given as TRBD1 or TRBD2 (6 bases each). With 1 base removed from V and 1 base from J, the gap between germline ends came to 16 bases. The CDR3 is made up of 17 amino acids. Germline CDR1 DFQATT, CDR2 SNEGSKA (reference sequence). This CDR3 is CSARGWGAHLNTGELFF. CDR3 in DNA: TGCAGTGCTAGAGGATGGGGGGCTCATTTGAACACCGGGGAGCTGTTTTTT.